This TCR beta chain was recovered during a study of T-cell memory formation after mild COVID-19. Each CDR3 protein gets one entry after TCRdb re-called the 5' RACE reads with MiXCR. Here the sample spans tens of thousands of distinct CDR3 sequences, 12% being singletons. The germline CDR1 and CDR2 sequences are MNHNY and SVGAGI (reference sequence). There are 13 residues in the CDR3. Trimming stripped 2 bases from V and 3 bases from J, with 8 bases between. Sequenced input: PBMCs or a T cell subset sorted from them (not recorded which). This clonotype was sampled from a man aged 18 to 29 who had mild COVID-19 (a few samples of this study predate the infection). Cell type and time point are not known. J is TRBJ2-7 and V is TRBV6-6, with D perhaps TRBD1 (6 bases). The CDR3 protein is CASSYQTGYEQYV. The CDR3 nucleotides read TGTGCCAGCAGTTACCAGACAGGCTACGAGCAGTACGTC.